The rows below give T cell receptor beta chains drawn from one sample of a study of response to subunit inactivated influenza vaccine. TCRdb re-derived calls from the RT-PCR reads in MiXCR, one entry per CDR3 protein. Of 500,000 to 750,000 distinct CDR3 sequences listed, approximately 14% were seen once; the top ten hold around 10%. The sample was PBMCs from blood, taken 11 to 12 days after vaccination. The receptors come from a man aged 45-65 years who received an inactivated influenza vaccine. Each CDR3 is given with its conserved first and last residue. D genes are given only for firm matches. For some rows the clone size is stated as once, few or many, or as a class when expanded; others skip it.

v_call: TRBV7-2
clone_size: few
d_call: TRBD1
j_call: TRBJ2-7
cdr3_aa: CASSRYRGPGYEQYF
cdr3_nt: TGTGCCAGCAGCAGGTACAGGGGGCCTGGCTACGAGCAGTACTTC

v_call: TRBV28
clone_size: NA
d_call: NA
j_call: TRBJ1-6
cdr3_aa: CASLKNNSPLHF
cdr3_nt: TGTGCCAGTCTCAAAAATAATTCACCCCTCCACTTT

v_call: TRBV19
clone_size: few
d_call: TRBD2
j_call: TRBJ2-1
cdr3_aa: CASRIAGGPYNEQFF
cdr3_nt: TGTGCCAGTAGGATAGCGGGAGGGCCATACAATGAGCAGTTCTTC

v_call: TRBV11-2
clone_size: NA
d_call: TRBD2
j_call: TRBJ2-3
cdr3_aa: CASHTLSGGATDTQYF
cdr3_nt: TGTGCCAGCCACACTTTATCGGGGGGGGCAACAGATACGCAGTATTTT

v_call: TRBV7-9
clone_size: NA
d_call: TRBD1
j_call: TRBJ2-3
cdr3_aa: CASSLTGQSTDTQYF
cdr3_nt: TGTGCCAGCAGCTTAACGGGACAGAGCACAGATACGCAGTATTTT

v_call: TRBV6-2/TRBV6-3
clone_size: NA
d_call: TRBD2
j_call: TRBJ2-1
cdr3_aa: CASRKLLGTRIYNEQFF
cdr3_nt: TGTGCCAGCAGAAAACTCTTAGGGACTAGAATTTACAATGAGCAGTTCTTC

v_call: TRBV3-1
clone_size: few
d_call: NA
j_call: TRBJ2-2
cdr3_aa: CASSLTGNGELFF
cdr3_nt: TGTGCCAGCAGCCTTACAGGCAACGGGGAGCTGTTTTTT

v_call: TRBV12-3/TRBV12-4
clone_size: NA
d_call: NA
j_call: TRBJ2-1
cdr3_aa: CASMVQHINEQFF
cdr3_nt: TGTGCCAGCATGGTGCAGCATATCAATGAGCAGTTCTTC

v_call: TRBV4-1
clone_size: NA
d_call: NA
j_call: TRBJ2-6
cdr3_aa: CASSPSGSSSGANVLTF
cdr3_nt: TGCGCCAGCAGCCCCTCAGGCTCGAGCTCTGGGGCCAACGTCCTGACTTTC

v_call: TRBV29-1
clone_size: many
d_call: TRBD2
j_call: TRBJ2-3
cdr3_aa: CSVEGSGTPDTQYF
cdr3_nt: TGCAGCGTTGAAGGTAGCGGGACTCCAGATACGCAGTATTTT

v_call: TRBV18
clone_size: few
d_call: TRBD1
j_call: TRBJ2-7
cdr3_aa: CASSTGTGANYEQYF
cdr3_nt: TGTGCCAGCTCAACGGGGACAGGGGCGAACTACGAGCAGTACTTC

v_call: TRBV5-1
clone_size: NA
d_call: NA
j_call: TRBJ1-1
cdr3_aa: CASSPKTVNTEAFF
cdr3_nt: TGCGCCAGCAGCCCCAAGACAGTTAACACTGAAGCTTTCTTT

v_call: TRBV5-1
clone_size: few
d_call: NA
j_call: TRBJ2-7
cdr3_aa: CASSRYTSYEQYF
cdr3_nt: TGCGCCAGCAGCCGCTATACCTCCTACGAGCAGTACTTC

v_call: TRBV20-1
clone_size: NA
d_call: TRBD1
j_call: TRBJ2-7
cdr3_aa: CSAKGQEHYEQYF
cdr3_nt: TGCAGTGCTAAAGGACAGGAGCACTACGAGCAGTACTTC

v_call: TRBV18
clone_size: few
d_call: NA
j_call: TRBJ2-3
cdr3_aa: CASSPPGIPGTQYF
cdr3_nt: TGTGCCAGCTCACCACCGGGGATTCCGGGCACGCAGTATTTT

v_call: TRBV20-1
clone_size: NA
d_call: NA
j_call: TRBJ2-2
cdr3_aa: CSARERKNTGELFF
cdr3_nt: TGCAGTGCTAGAGAAAGAAAGAACACCGGGGAGCTGTTTTTT

v_call: TRBV14
clone_size: few
d_call: TRBD1
j_call: TRBJ2-2
cdr3_aa: CASSGRTGANTGELFF
cdr3_nt: TGTGCCAGCAGCGGTCGGACAGGAGCGAACACCGGGGAGCTGTTTTTT

v_call: TRBV4-3
clone_size: NA
d_call: TRBD1
j_call: TRBJ2-2
cdr3_aa: CASSQGILGDRGTGELFF
cdr3_nt: TGCGCCAGCAGCCAAGGGATTTTAGGAGACAGGGGCACCGGGGAGCTGTTTTTT

v_call: TRBV27
clone_size: NA
d_call: NA
j_call: TRBJ2-1
cdr3_aa: CASSLKVLNNEQFF
cdr3_nt: TGTGCCAGCAGTTTAAAGGTTTTGAACAATGAGCAGTTCTTC

v_call: TRBV20-1
clone_size: NA
d_call: NA
j_call: TRBJ1-6
cdr3_aa: CSARVPGHDNSPLHF
cdr3_nt: TGCAGTGCTAGAGTACCGGGACACGATAATTCACCCCTCCACTTT

v_call: TRBV20-1
clone_size: few
d_call: NA
j_call: TRBJ1-5
cdr3_aa: CSARDPTASNQPQHF
cdr3_nt: TGCAGTGCTAGAGATCCAACGGCTTCCAATCAGCCCCAGCATTTT

v_call: TRBV29-1
clone_size: few
d_call: NA
j_call: TRBJ2-5
cdr3_aa: CSVEDPRTVQETQYF
cdr3_nt: TGCAGCGTTGAAGATCCCCGGACCGTCCAAGAGACCCAGTACTTC

v_call: TRBV19
clone_size: once
d_call: NA
j_call: TRBJ2-3
cdr3_aa: CASSMQRGDTQYF
cdr3_nt: TGTGCCAGTAGTATGCAAAGGGGGGATACGCAGTATTTT

v_call: TRBV6-5
clone_size: NA
d_call: TRBD2
j_call: TRBJ2-7
cdr3_aa: CASSYQLAGLTEQYF
cdr3_nt: TGTGCCAGCAGTTACCAACTAGCGGGCCTTACAGAGCAGTACTTC

v_call: TRBV13
clone_size: NA
d_call: NA
j_call: TRBJ2-2
cdr3_aa: CASSHTGPSNTGELFF
cdr3_nt: TGTGCCAGCAGTCACACCGGGCCCTCGAACACCGGGGAGCTGTTTTTT

v_call: TRBV6-2/TRBV6-3
clone_size: NA
d_call: NA
j_call: TRBJ1-5
cdr3_aa: CASSHLTARQPQHF
cdr3_nt: TGTGCCAGCAGTCACCTCACAGCTCGGCAGCCCCAGCATTTT

v_call: TRBV14
clone_size: few
d_call: TRBD2
j_call: TRBJ2-1
cdr3_aa: CASSLGRNFYNEQFF
cdr3_nt: TGTGCCAGCAGCCTCGGGAGGAACTTCTACAATGAGCAGTTCTTC

v_call: TRBV11-2
clone_size: NA
d_call: TRBD2
j_call: TRBJ2-5
cdr3_aa: CASSGLAETQYF
cdr3_nt: TGTGCCAGCAGCGGACTAGCGGAGACCCAGTACTTC

v_call: TRBV6-2/TRBV6-3
clone_size: few
d_call: TRBD2
j_call: TRBJ2-3
cdr3_aa: CASRPLPGLVKDTQYF
cdr3_nt: TGTGCCAGCAGACCATTACCGGGACTAGTGAAAGATACGCAGTATTTT

v_call: TRBV24-1
clone_size: NA
d_call: NA
j_call: TRBJ2-1
cdr3_aa: CATRDGGGEQFF
cdr3_nt: TGTGCCACCAGGGACGGAGGAGGGGAGCAGTTCTTC

v_call: TRBV7-2
clone_size: NA
d_call: NA
j_call: TRBJ1-4
cdr3_aa: CASSLDPKSTNEKLFF
cdr3_nt: TGTGCCAGCAGCTTGGATCCCAAATCAACTAATGAAAAACTGTTTTTT

v_call: TRBV9
clone_size: few
d_call: NA
j_call: TRBJ1-5
cdr3_aa: CASSSGGSYQPQHF
cdr3_nt: TGTGCCAGCAGCTCCGGGGGGTCCTATCAGCCCCAGCATTTT

v_call: TRBV4-3
clone_size: many
d_call: NA
j_call: TRBJ2-1
cdr3_aa: CASSQTGPHNEQFF
cdr3_nt: TGCGCCAGCAGCCAAACGGGACCCCACAATGAGCAGTTCTTC

v_call: TRBV10-3
clone_size: once
d_call: TRBD2
j_call: TRBJ2-6
cdr3_aa: CAISDSSGRSGANVLTF
cdr3_nt: TGTGCCATCAGTGATTCTAGCGGGAGATCTGGGGCCAACGTCCTGACTTTC

v_call: TRBV20-1
clone_size: NA
d_call: TRBD2
j_call: TRBJ2-7
cdr3_aa: CSAREYGTSLYEQYF
cdr3_nt: TGCAGTGCTAGAGAGTACGGGACTAGTTTATACGAGCAGTACTTC

v_call: TRBV7-6
clone_size: many
d_call: NA
j_call: TRBJ2-3
cdr3_aa: CASSPRSGSSTDTQYF
cdr3_nt: TGTGCCAGCAGCCCCCGCTCTGGTAGCAGCACAGATACGCAGTATTTT

v_call: TRBV29-1
clone_size: many
d_call: NA
j_call: TRBJ2-6
cdr3_aa: CSVEARVSSGANVLTF
cdr3_nt: TGCAGCGTTGAAGCCAGGGTTTCCTCTGGGGCCAACGTCCTGACTTTC

v_call: TRBV4-3
clone_size: NA
d_call: NA
j_call: TRBJ2-5
cdr3_aa: CASSQVKFAETQYF
cdr3_nt: TGCGCCAGCAGCCAAGTAAAGTTTGCAGAGACCCAGTACTTC

v_call: TRBV15
clone_size: NA
d_call: TRBD1
j_call: TRBJ1-6
cdr3_aa: CATSRDGQVQSPLHF
cdr3_nt: TGTGCCACCAGCAGAGATGGACAGGTCCAGTCACCCCTCCACTTT

v_call: TRBV3-1
clone_size: NA
d_call: TRBD1
j_call: TRBJ2-1
cdr3_aa: CASSQGLGGGEQFF
cdr3_nt: TGTGCCAGCAGCCAAGGGTTAGGGGGCGGTGAGCAGTTCTTC

v_call: TRBV6-5
clone_size: NA
d_call: TRBD2
j_call: TRBJ2-2
cdr3_aa: CASSYSLTGGTGELFF
cdr3_nt: TGTGCCAGCAGTTACTCCCTCACCGGGGGGACCGGGGAGCTGTTTTTT

v_call: TRBV4-1
clone_size: NA
d_call: NA
j_call: TRBJ1-1
cdr3_aa: CASSPRAEGNTEAFF
cdr3_nt: TGCGCCAGCAGCCCGCGGGCCGAGGGAAACACTGAAGCTTTCTTT

v_call: TRBV11-1
clone_size: NA
d_call: TRBD2
j_call: TRBJ2-1
cdr3_aa: CASSLSGTRISNEQFF
cdr3_nt: TGTGCCAGCAGCTTAAGTGGGACTAGGATCAGCAATGAGCAGTTCTTC

v_call: TRBV20-1
clone_size: few
d_call: TRBD2
j_call: TRBJ2-3
cdr3_aa: CSAGLALEPDTQYF
cdr3_nt: TGCAGTGCGGGACTAGCCCTGGAGCCAGATACGCAGTATTTT